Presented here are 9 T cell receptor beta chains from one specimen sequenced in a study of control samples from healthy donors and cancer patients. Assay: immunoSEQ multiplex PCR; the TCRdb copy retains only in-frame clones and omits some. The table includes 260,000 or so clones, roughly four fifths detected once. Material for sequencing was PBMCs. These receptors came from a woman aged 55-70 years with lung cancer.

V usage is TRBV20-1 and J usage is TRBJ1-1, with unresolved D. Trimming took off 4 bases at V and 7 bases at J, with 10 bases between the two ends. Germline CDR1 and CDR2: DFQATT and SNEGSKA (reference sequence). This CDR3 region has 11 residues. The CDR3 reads CSATLRDEAFF. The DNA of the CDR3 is TGCAGTGCTACGCTCAGAGATGAAGCTTTCTTT.

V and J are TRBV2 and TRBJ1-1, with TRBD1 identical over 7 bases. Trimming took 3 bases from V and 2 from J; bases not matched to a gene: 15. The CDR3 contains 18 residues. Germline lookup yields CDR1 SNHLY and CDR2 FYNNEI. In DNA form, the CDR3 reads TGTGCCAGCAGTGAGGTTAGGTCTAGGGGGCTCCTTAACACTGAAGCTTTCTTT. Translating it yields CASSEVRSRGLLNTEAFF.

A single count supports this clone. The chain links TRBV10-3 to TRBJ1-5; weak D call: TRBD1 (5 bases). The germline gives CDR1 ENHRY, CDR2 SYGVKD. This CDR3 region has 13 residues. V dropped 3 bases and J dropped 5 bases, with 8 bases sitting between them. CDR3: CAISDMGDQPQHF. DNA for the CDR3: TGTGCCATCAGTGATATGGGGGATCAGCCCCAGCATTTT.

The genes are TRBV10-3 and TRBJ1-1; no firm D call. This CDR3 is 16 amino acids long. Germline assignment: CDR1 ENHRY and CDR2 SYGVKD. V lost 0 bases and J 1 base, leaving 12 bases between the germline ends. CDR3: CAISESNGGRNTEAFF. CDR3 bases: TGTGCCATCAGTGAGTCGAACGGAGGGAGGAACACTGAAGCTTTCTTT.

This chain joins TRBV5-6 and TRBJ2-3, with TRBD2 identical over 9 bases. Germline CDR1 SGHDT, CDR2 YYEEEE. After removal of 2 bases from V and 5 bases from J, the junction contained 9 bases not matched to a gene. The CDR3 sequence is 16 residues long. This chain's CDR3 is CASSLSSGTLGDTQYF. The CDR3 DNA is TGTGCCAGCAGCTTATCTAGCGGGACCCTGGGAGATACGCAGTATTTT.

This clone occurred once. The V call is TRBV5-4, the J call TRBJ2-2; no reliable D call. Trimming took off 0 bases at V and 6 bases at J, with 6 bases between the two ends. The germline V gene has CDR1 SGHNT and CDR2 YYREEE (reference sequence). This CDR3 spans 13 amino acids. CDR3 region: CASSLVLAGELFF. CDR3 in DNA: TGTGCCAGCAGCTTGGTATTGGCCGGGGAGCTGTTTTTT.

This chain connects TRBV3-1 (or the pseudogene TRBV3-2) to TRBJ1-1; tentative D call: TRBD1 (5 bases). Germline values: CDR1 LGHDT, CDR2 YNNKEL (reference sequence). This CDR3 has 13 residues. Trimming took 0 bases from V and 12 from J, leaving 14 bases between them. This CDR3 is CASSQELRGRTFF. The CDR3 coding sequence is TGTGCCAGCAGCCAAGAGCTAAGGGGTAGGACTTTCTTT.

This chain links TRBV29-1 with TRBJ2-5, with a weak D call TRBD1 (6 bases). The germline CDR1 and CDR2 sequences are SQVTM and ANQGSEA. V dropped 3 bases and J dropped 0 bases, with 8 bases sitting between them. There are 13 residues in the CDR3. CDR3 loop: CSVDRGYQETQYF. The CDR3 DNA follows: TGCAGCGTTGACAGGGGATACCAAGAGACCCAGTACTTC.

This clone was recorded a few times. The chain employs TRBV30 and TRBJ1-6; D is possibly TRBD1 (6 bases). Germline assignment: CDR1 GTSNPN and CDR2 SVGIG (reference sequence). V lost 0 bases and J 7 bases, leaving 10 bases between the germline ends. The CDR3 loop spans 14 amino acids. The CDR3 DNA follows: TGTGCCTGGAGTGTACAGGGAAGCAATTCACCCCTCCACTTT. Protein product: CAWSVQGSNSPLHF.